Below, 32 T cell receptor beta chains from the same sample are listed, as sequenced in a study of cytomegalovirus exposure and HLA in healthy donors. Primers for the PCR totalled 60 Vbeta and 13 Jbeta. Libraries were prepared by immunoSEQ multiplex PCR; TCRdb keeps only in-frame clonotypes and omits some of them. Of approximately 110,000 clones in the sample, around 77% were seen once. The sample taken for sequencing was PBMCs. All receptors come from a woman aged 40 to 49 in good health and CMV-seropositive.

The chain combines TRBV6-1 with TRBJ1-4, with D hard to call. V dropped 5 bases and J dropped 4 bases, with 8 bases sitting between them. This CDR3 contains 13 residues. Germline V gene sequence: CDR1 MNHNS, CDR2 SASEGT. For the CDR3, the DNA is TGTGCCAGCAGTTCGGACTTTAATGAAAAACTGTTTTTT. Protein: CASSSDFNEKLFF.

This clone was seen a few times. This chain joins TRBV5-1 and TRBJ1-2; 9 bases line up with TRBD1. Trimming cost V 0 bases and J 8 bases; bases outside gene matches: 11. Germline lookup yields CDR1 SGHRS and CDR2 YFSETQ. The CDR3 loop spans 16 amino acids. In DNA form, the CDR3 reads TGCGCCAGCAGCTTGGAGGGGTCACAGGGGGCGGAAGGCTACACCTTC. Amino acid sequence: CASSLEGSQGAEGYTF.

The CDR3 here is CASRSGVYNEQFF. DNA of the CDR3: TGTGCCAGCAGAAGCGGTGTGTACAATGAGCAGTTCTTC. The chain recombines TRBV28 with TRBJ2-1; a possible D gene is TRBD2 (5 bases). Germline assignment: CDR1 MDHEN and CDR2 SYDVKM. Trimming left V 6 bases short and J 4 bases short, with 10 bases between. The CDR3 spans 13 residues.

The J gene is TRBJ2-3, the V gene TRBV5-1; 11 nucleotides align to TRBD2. Germline V gene lookup returns CDR1 SGHRS and CDR2 YFSETQ. The CDR3 sequence is 16 residues long. With V trimmed by 3 bases and J by 2 bases, 5 bases remained unmatched. In nucleotides, the CDR3 is TGCGCCAGCAGCTACCGACTAGCGGGAAACACAGATACGCAGTATTTT. It is translated as CASSYRLAGNTDTQYF. Supplemented by reference TRBV5-1 and TRBJ2-3, the full variable domain reads KAGVTQTPRYLIKTRGQQVTLSCSPISGHRSVSWYQQTPGQGLQFLFEYFSETQRNKGNFPGRFSGRQFSNSRSEMNVSTLELGDSALYLCASSYRLAGNTDTQYFGPGTRLTVL.

The chain employs TRBV5-6 and TRBJ1-3; D uncertain. This CDR3 comprises 15 residues. The germline V gene has CDR1 SGHDT and CDR2 YYEEEE. The ends were cut back, 0 bases at V and 4 bases at J, with 11 bases in the middle. The CDR3 nucleotides read TGTGCCAGCAGCTTGGATTACGGGTCAGGAAACACCATATATTTT. Translated: CASSLDYGSGNTIYF. Full variable domain (rest looked up from reference TRBV5-6 and TRBJ1-3): DAGVTQSPTHLIKTRGQQVTLRCSPKSGHDTVSWYQQALGQGPQFIFQYYEEEERQRGNFPDRFSGHQFPNYSSELNVNALLLGDSALYLCASSLDYGSGNTIYFGEGSWLTVV.

This clone was recorded a few times. J is TRBJ2-7 and V is TRBV4-1; 11 bases agree with TRBD2. After removal of 9 bases from V and 2 bases from J, the junction contained 0 bases not matched to a gene. The CDR3 covers 12 residues. Germline CDR1 and CDR2: MGHRA and YSYEKL. The CDR3: CASSGRAYEQYF. CDR3 in DNA: TGCGCCAGTAGCGGGAGGGCCTACGAGCAGTACTTC.

The CDR3 nucleotides read TGTGCCAGCAGTCCACAGGGGGCAGGGGCCAACGTCCTGACTTTC. Translated: CASSPQGAGANVLTF. The chain joins TRBV6-6 to TRBJ2-6, with TRBD1 matching over 9 bases. The CDR3 spans 15 residues. After removal of 5 bases from V and 4 bases from J, the junction contained 3 bases not matched to a gene. Germline CDR1 is MNHNY and CDR2 is SVGAGI (reference sequence).

This clone was counted a single time. The rearrangement links TRBV7-9 to TRBJ1-1; perhaps TRBD1 as D (6 bases). Per germline, CDR1 SEHNR and CDR2 FQNEAQ (reference sequence). V lost 5 bases to trimming and J lost 6 bases, with 13 bases between them. The CDR3 has 13 amino acids. The CDR3 loop is CASSPGRGAEAFF. CDR3 bases: TGTGCCAGCAGCCCAGGGAGGGGGGCTGAAGCTTTCTTT. Variable domain in full (rest from reference TRBV7-9 and TRBJ1-1): DTGVSQNPRHKITKRGQNVTFRCDPISEHNRLYWYRQTLGQGPEFLTYFQNEAQLEKSRLLSDRFSAERPKGSFSTLEIQRTEQGDSAMYLCASSPGRGAEAFFGQGTRLTVV.

The V gene is TRBV9, the J gene TRBJ1-3; D remains ambiguous. CDR1 SGDLS and CDR2 YYNGEE come from the germline V gene. Deletions cut 3 bases from V and 1 base from J, with 11 bases between. The CDR3 totals 15 residues. The CDR3 coding sequence is TGTGCCAGCAGCGCCGAACTGCTATCTGGAAACACCATATATTTT. Translated: CASSAELLSGNTIYF.

The sample holds a few counts of this clone. This chain uses TRBV19 with TRBJ1-1; D ambiguous. The germline gives CDR1 LNHDA, CDR2 SQIVND (reference sequence). There are 13 residues in the CDR3. V lost 11 bases, J lost 0 bases, and 13 bases lay in between. The CDR3 DNA reads as TGTGCCTCAGGACTGTCCATGAACACTGAAGCTTTCTTT. It codes for CASGLSMNTEAFF. The full variable domain, rest sourced from reference TRBV19 and TRBJ1-1, is DGGITQSPKYLFRKEGQNVTLSCEQNLNHDAMYWYRQDPGQGLRLIYYSQIVNDFQKGDIAEGYSVSREKKESFPLTVTSAQKNPTAFYLCASGLSMNTEAFFGQGTRLTVV.

V is TRBV4-1 and J is TRBJ2-5, with D hard to call. The J call may be mistaken, given a closer DNA end match to TRBJ2-7. The CDR3 runs to 16 residues. CDR1 MGHRA and CDR2 YSYEKL come from the germline V gene. CDR3 in amino acids: CASSQGGDGYSYEQYF. For the CDR3, the DNA is TGCGCCAGCAGCCAAGGAGGCGACGGATACTCCTACGAGCAGTACTTC.

The genes are TRBV7-9 and TRBJ2-1; D is unclear. Germline loops: CDR1 SEHNR, CDR2 FQNEAQ (reference sequence). Trimming stripped 5 bases from V and 8 bases from J, with 7 bases between. The CDR3 spans 11 residues. CDR3 region: CASSPQDEQFF. The CDR3 DNA reads as TGTGCCAGCAGCCCCCAGGATGAGCAGTTCTTC. The full variable domain, its missing parts supplied by reference TRBV7-9 and TRBJ2-1, is DTGVSQNPRHKITKRGQNVTFRCDPISEHNRLYWYRQTLGQGPEFLTYFQNEAQLEKSRLLSDRFSAERPKGSFSTLEIQRTEQGDSAMYLCASSPQDEQFFGPGTRLTVL.

The chain combines TRBV2 with TRBJ1-2, with 7 bases matching TRBD1. Trimming removed 2 bases from V and 8 bases from J; junction bases left unmatched: 17. Germline CDR1 and CDR2: SNHLY and FYNNEI. The CDR3 sequence is 17 residues long. CDR3 sequence: CASSEFSGTATSEGYTF. CDR3 nucleotide sequence: TGTGCCAGCAGTGAATTTTCCGGGACAGCAACATCGGAGGGCTACACCTTC.

The count of this clone is one. One end of the junction fails to match germline, which may point to a read error. The chain recombines TRBV7-7 with TRBJ2-7; TRBD2 matches 13 bases. CDR1 is SSHAT and CDR2 is FNYEAQ in the germline V gene (reference sequence). This CDR3 region has 18 residues. This chain's CDR3 is CASSFSGTSGIVTYEQYF. CDR3 DNA: TGTGCTAGCAGCTTTTCCGGGACTAGCGGGATAGTCACCTACGAGCAGTACTTC.

This chain joins TRBV30 and TRBJ2-7; no firm D call. V lost 1 base and J lost 5, with 6 bases in between. The CDR3 has 11 residues. From germline, CDR1 is GTSNPN and CDR2 SVGIG (reference sequence). The CDR3 DNA reads TGTGCCTGGAGTGAAGAGAACGAGCAGTACTTC. It is translated as CAWSEENEQYF.

CDR3 amino acids: CASSIGQFPLLETQYF. CDR3 nucleotides: TGCGCCAGCAGCATCGGACAGTTCCCGTTGCTGGAGACCCAGTACTTC. The chain has TRBV5-1 and TRBJ2-5; tentatively, D is TRBD1 (6 bases). CDR1 is SGHRS, CDR2 YFSETQ, per germline. Trimming shortened V by 4 bases and J by 5 bases, and 21 bases separated the two germline ends. This CDR3 has 16 residues.

This sequence joins TRBV5-4 and TRBJ1-1; 8 bases line up with TRBD1. Looked up from germline, CDR1 is SGHNT and CDR2 is YYREEE (reference sequence). The CDR3 totals 14 residues. V shed 6 bases, J shed 7 bases, and the junction held 11 bases outside the gene matches. The CDR3 DNA reads TGTGCCAGCACCCCGACAGGGGAACGCATTGAAGCTTTCTTT. This sequence encodes CASTPTGERIEAFF.

V and J are TRBV30 and TRBJ2-7; a possible D gene is TRBD2 (6 bases). CDR1 and CDR2 from the germline V gene are GTSNPN and SVGIG (reference sequence). There are 15 residues in the CDR3. Trimming pared 0 bases from V and 2 bases from J, leaving 14 bases between. CDR3 sequence: CAWSVSRTTPYEQYF. The DNA for the CDR3 is TGTGCCTGGAGTGTCTCCCGGACTACTCCCTACGAGCAGTACTTC.

The J gene is TRBJ2-7, the V gene TRBV5-4, with TRBD1 matching 11 bases. The CDR3 spans 14 residues. The germline V gene encodes CDR1 SGHNT and CDR2 YYREEE (reference sequence). Germline trimming cut 3 bases from V and 6 bases from J; bases unmatched to any gene: 5. The CDR3 DNA reads as TGTGCCAGCAGCTCTCAGGACAGGGGGCTCGAGCAGTACTTC. This codes for CASSSQDRGLEQYF.

This chain joins TRBV4-1 and TRBJ2-1; 7 bases align to TRBD2. The CDR3 length is 17 residues. V gave up 2 bases and J gave up 5 bases; unmatched junction bases: 12. Germline V CDR1 and CDR2: MGHRA, YSYEKL. The CDR3 nucleotides are TGCGCCAGCAGCCAATCCTTAACTAGCGAGCTTAACAATGAGCAGTTCTTC. As protein: CASSQSLTSELNNEQFF.

The gene calls are TRBV25-1 and TRBJ2-7, with D possibly being TRBD1 (5 bases). CDR1 MGHDK and CDR2 SYGVNS come from the germline V gene. The CDR3 has 14 residues. The V end was cut by 6 bases, the J end by 3 bases, with 15 bases between. CDR3 nucleotide sequence: TGTGCCAGCAGCCCGGTTAGACAGAACTACGAGCAGTACTTC. Amino acid sequence: CASSPVRQNYEQYF.

The rearrangement joins TRBV28 to TRBJ2-7, with 8 nucleotides matching TRBD1. This CDR3 is 13 amino acids long. Germline-derived CDR1 and CDR2 are MDHEN and SYDVKM. After removal of 6 bases from V and 6 bases from J, the junction contained 7 bases not matched to a gene. The CDR3 region is CASSRTGSSEQYF. As DNA, the CDR3 is TGTGCCAGCAGCCGGACAGGGTCGAGCGAGCAGTACTTC.

The rearrangement links TRBV13 to TRBJ2-5, with 11 nucleotides matching TRBD1. Germline loops: CDR1 PRHDT, CDR2 FYEKMQ (reference sequence). Germline trimming cut 5 bases from V and 0 bases from J; bases unmatched to any gene: 5. This CDR3 is 16 amino acids long. CDR3 coding DNA: TGTGCCAGCAGCCCCGGGACAGGGGGATACCAAGAGACCCAGTACTTC. It encodes CASSPGTGGYQETQYF.

The gene calls are TRBV5-6 and TRBJ1-2; D call uncertain. The CDR3 consists of 14 residues. Germline V gives CDR1 SGHDT, CDR2 YYEEEE. V gave up 4 bases and J gave up 3 bases, with 13 bases separating them. This chain's CDR3 is CASSTRSWDYGYTF. The CDR3 DNA sequence: TGTGCCAGCAGCACCAGGTCCTGGGACTATGGCTACACCTTC.

The chain carries TRBV29-1 and TRBJ1-2; D unclear. V shed 0 bases and J shed 2 bases, with 10 bases lying between them. Germline V gene lookup returns CDR1 SQVTM and CDR2 ANQGSEA. The CDR3 sequence is 14 residues long. CDR3 nucleotide sequence: TGCAGCGTTGAAGATGGAAACAGAAACTATGGCTACACCTTC. Translation gives CSVEDGNRNYGYTF. Supplemented by reference TRBV29-1 and TRBJ1-2, the full variable domain reads SAVISQKPSRDICQRGTSLTIQCQVDSQVTMMFWYRQQPGQSLTLIATANQGSEATYESGFVIDKFPISRPNLTFSTLTVSNMSPEDSSIYLCSVEDGNRNYGYTFGSGTRLTVV.

This clone was recorded a few times. This rearrangement joins TRBV18 to TRBJ2-1, with D perhaps TRBD2 (6 bases). V lost 6 bases to trimming and J lost 5 bases, with 20 bases between them. This CDR3 region has 16 residues. Germline values: CDR1 KGHSH, CDR2 LQKENI. The CDR3 protein is CASSGGPIRTNNEQFF. The CDR3 DNA sequence: TGTGCCAGCTCGGGGGGTCCAATCCGTACTAACAATGAGCAGTTCTTC.

J is TRBJ2-7 and V is TRBV6-1; TRBD1 matches 11 bases. The V gene end was trimmed by 4 bases and the J gene end by 6 bases; junction bases not matched to a gene: 5. The germline gives CDR1 MNHNS, CDR2 SASEGT. The length of the CDR3 is 14 residues. The DNA for the CDR3 is TGTGCCAGCAGTGCATGGACAGGGGGCCTCGAGCAGTACTTC. Residues: CASSAWTGGLEQYF.

The J gene is TRBJ2-1, the V gene TRBV5-4; tentatively, D is TRBD2 (6 bases). The V end was cut by 6 bases, the J end by 4 bases, with 17 bases between. This CDR3 spans 15 amino acids. The germline CDR1 and CDR2 sequences are SGHNT and YYREEE (reference sequence). CDR3 nucleotide sequence: TGTGCCAGCACGCCGGAGGGACGGGTTTACAATGAGCAGTTCTTC. It yields the protein CASTPEGRVYNEQFF.

The chain combines TRBV5-1 with TRBJ2-7, with TRBD2 as a possible D gene (7 bases). CDR1 is SGHRS and CDR2 is YFSETQ in the germline V gene. The CDR3 is 16 residues long. V was clipped by 3 bases and J by 5 bases, with 21 bases between them. CDR3 sequence: CASSSRGGGFSHEQYF. The DNA of the CDR3 is TGCGCCAGCAGCTCCAGAGGGGGAGGGTTCTCTCACGAGCAGTACTTC.

V gene TRBV7-8 combines with J gene TRBJ1-2; no reliable D call. Trimming shortened V by 2 bases and J by 2 bases, and 9 bases separated the two germline ends. Germline values: CDR1 SGHVS, CDR2 FQNEAQ. This CDR3 has 14 residues. This CDR3 is CASSLTGKNYGYTF. The CDR3 coding sequence is TGTGCCAGCAGCTTAACCGGGAAGAACTATGGCTACACCTTC. Based on the CDR3 plus reference TRBV7-8 and TRBJ1-2, the full variable domain is GAGVSQSPRYKVAKRGQDVALRCDPISGHVSLFWYQQALGQGPEFLTYFQNEAQLDKSGLPSDRFFAERPEGSVSTLKIQRTQQEDSAVYLCASSLTGKNYGYTFGSGTRLTVV.

Only a few counts were recorded for this clone. This rearrangement joins TRBV11-2 to TRBJ2-3, with 9 bases identical to TRBD2. V was pared by 4 bases and J by 4 bases, with 6 bases of the junction left unmatched. Germline CDR1 and CDR2: SGHAT and FQNNGV. The CDR3 is 15 residues long. CDR3 region: CASSYPGLASDTQYF. Here the CDR3 DNA reads TGTGCCAGCAGCTACCCCGGACTAGCGTCAGATACGCAGTATTTT. The full variable domain, with the rest looked up from reference TRBV11-2 and TRBJ2-3, is EAGVAQSPRYKIIEKRQSVAFWCNPISGHATLYWYQQILGQGPKLLIQFQNNGVVDDSQLPKDRFSAERLKGVDSTLKIQPAKLEDSAVYLCASSYPGLASDTQYFGPGTRLTVL.

This chain links TRBV6-1 with TRBJ2-7, with 9 bases identical to TRBD2. This CDR3 spans 15 amino acids. After removal of 3 bases from V and 2 bases from J, the junction contained 5 bases not matched to a gene. Germline loops: CDR1 MNHNS, CDR2 SASEGT. Here the CDR3 DNA reads TGTGCCAGCAGTGATCGTGCGGGAGGGCCCTACGAGCAGTACTTC. Encoded protein: CASSDRAGGPYEQYF.